This T cell receptor beta chain is drawn from a study of PD-1 blockade in mismatch repair-deficient tumors (dated by TCRdb to the late 2010s). With regard to the full study: Between September 2013 and September 2016, the trial enrolled roughly 85 consecutive patients with around twelve mismatch repair-deficient cancer types, every one of whom had been previously treated and was progressing. Tumor-associated T cell clones in the peripheral blood of patients responding to PD-1 blockade were tracked using deep sequencing of TCR CDR3 regions. Findings and caveats that apply to the study as a whole: Clones residing in the tumor, which were often undetectable in blood before treatment, expanded quickly after pembrolizumab and then contracted, generally before radiologic responses.

Of note for this clone: It lacks a known antigen. Nothing much larger sits one base from this clone, and base qualities are not available.

According to the germline V gene (reference sequence), CDR1 reads PRHDT and CDR2 reads FYEKMQ. The CDR3, cysteine through phenylalanine, is 14 amino acids long. Of the read, only the CDR3 DNA is kept; its 42 bases are in frame from base 1. Trimming removed 4 bases from V and 3 bases from J, leaving 13 bases between the germline ends. The library was generated by the immunoSEQ multiplex PCR assay. TCRdb holds this immuneACCESS table with in-frame rearrangements only. Some clones are missing; in checked studies, unresolved V genes explain under half, and the rest has no known cause. Across this sample there are about 120,000 clones, with roughly 86% seen only once. Approximately 10% of the sample is held by the ten biggest clonotypes. Mismatch repair deficiency in every enrolled patient was established by polymerase chain reaction or immunohistochemistry. TCR sequencing was carried out for a few patients who responded to pembrolizumab therapy. The phase II trial prospectively tested pembrolizumab PD-1 blockade in advanced mismatch repair-deficient cancers regardless of tissue of origin. Peripheral blood T cell samples were gathered serially, both before PD-1 blockade started and at multiple time points afterward. The timing of each blood sample was reported as weeks after the first dose of pembrolizumab.

The receptor was derived from an adult with mismatch repair-deficient cancer. The chain is encoded by TRBV13 joined to TRBJ2-7, and possibly TRBD2, on 5 matching bases. Sequencing used peripheral blood, obtained approximately 72 weeks after starting pembrolizumab. CDR3 sequence: CASSYVPSNYEQYF. The sequence in DNA is TGTGCCAGCAGCTATGTGCCTAGCAACTACGAGCAGTACTTC.